These 29 T cell receptor beta chains were sequenced from one sample in a study of T cell responses to AZD1222 COVID-19 vaccine. TCRdb keeps only in-frame clones here, not all; method: immunoSEQ multiplex PCR. The sample yields 150,000 to 200,000 clones, roughly 91% seen once. Sequences were derived from peripheral blood, sampled 28 days after the second dose of the MenACWY control vaccine. Every receptor here comes from an adult who received the MenACWY meningococcal vaccine as a control.

The J gene is TRBJ1-1, the V gene TRBV9; D gene uncertain. Trimming took 4 bases from V and 7 from J, leaving 14 bases between them. Germline CDR1 and CDR2: SGDLS and YYNGEE. The CDR3 totals 13 residues. The CDR3 DNA follows: TGTGCCAGCAGCCCCCGCCCGAGCCATGAAGCTTTCTTT. As protein: CASSPRPSHEAFF. Looking up the rest from reference TRBV9 and TRBJ1-1 gives the full variable domain: DSGVTQTPKHLITATGQRVTLRCSPRSGDLSVYWYQQSLDQGLQFLIQYYNGEERAKGNILERFSAQQFPDLHSELNLSSLELGDSALYFCASSPRPSHEAFFGQGTRLTVV.

This chain joins TRBV30 and TRBJ2-1, with a possible D match to TRBD2 (7 bases). V was clipped by 1 base and J by 2 bases, with 12 bases between them. The CDR3 contains 15 residues. Per germline, CDR1 GTSNPN and CDR2 SVGIG (reference sequence). CDR3 bases: TGTGCCTGGAGTGAGTGGGGGGGGCCCTACAATGAGCAGTTCTTC. Translated: CAWSEWGGPYNEQFF.

The genes are TRBV9 and TRBJ1-2, with 7 bases matching TRBD1. There are 14 residues in the CDR3. V was clipped by 4 bases and J by 3 bases; unmatched bases: 6. Germline V gene lookup returns CDR1 SGDLS and CDR2 YYNGEE. The CDR3 nucleotides are TGTGCCAGCAGCCCACACCAGGGGGACTATGGCTACACCTTC. This sequence encodes CASSPHQGDYGYTF.

This chain links TRBV5-6 with TRBJ2-7; D unresolved. V dropped 0 bases and J dropped 6 bases, with 7 bases sitting between them. Per the germline V gene, CDR1 is SGHDT and CDR2 is YYEEEE. CDR3 length: 12 residues. Written as DNA, the CDR3 is TGTGCCAGCAGCTTGGTAGGGTTCGAGCAGTACTTC. Translating it yields CASSLVGFEQYF.

The chain recombines TRBV4-2 with TRBJ1-5; 7 nucleotides match TRBD1. Germline V gene lookup returns CDR1 LGHNA and CDR2 YNFKEQ. The CDR3 sequence is 16 residues long. The ends lost 1 base at V and 1 base at J; junction bases unmatched: 4. The CDR3 loop is CASSQGKGGSNQPQHF. CDR3 DNA sequence: TGTGCCAGCAGCCAAGGGAAAGGGGGCAGCAATCAGCCCCAGCATTTT.

The chain uses TRBV3-1 (or the pseudogene TRBV3-2) and TRBJ1-5; no firm D call. V was clipped by 6 bases and J by 3 bases, with 9 bases between them. The CDR3 sequence is 13 residues long. From germline, CDR1 is LGHDT and CDR2 YNNKEL (reference sequence). CDR3 residues: CASSQQPNQPQHF. The CDR3 nucleotides are TGTGCCAGCAGTCAACAGCCCAATCAGCCCCAGCATTTT.

V gene TRBV19 combines with J gene TRBJ2-6; tentatively, D is TRBD2 (5 bases). The CDR3 extends over 15 amino acids. V was clipped by 7 bases and J by 4 bases, with 14 bases between them. Looked up from germline, CDR1 is LNHDA and CDR2 is SQIVND (reference sequence). This chain's CDR3 is CASMEVPSGANVLTF. CDR3 coding DNA: TGTGCCAGTATGGAGGTCCCATCCGGGGCCAACGTCCTGACTTTC. The full variable domain, in which reference TRBV19 and TRBJ2-6 provide the parts outside the CDR3, is DGGITQSPKYLFRKEGQNVTLSCEQNLNHDAMYWYRQDPGQGLRLIYYSQIVNDFQKGDIAEGYSVSREKKESFPLTVTSAQKNPTAFYLCASMEVPSGANVLTFGAGSRLTVL.

This chain links TRBV4-2 with TRBJ1-2; perhaps TRBD1 as D (5 bases). The CDR3 runs to 16 residues. V gave up 0 bases and J gave up 10 bases, with 21 bases separating them. Per germline, CDR1 LGHNA and CDR2 YNFKEQ. The CDR3 loop is CASSQDPRGQAGPYTF. CDR3 sequence (DNA): TGTGCCAGCAGCCAAGATCCTCGAGGCCAGGCGGGACCCTACACCTTC.

This clone has more than one count but fewer than ten. V and J are TRBV30 and TRBJ1-5; D is unresolved. Deletions cut 0 bases from V and 7 bases from J, with 10 bases between. CDR1 is GTSNPN, CDR2 SVGIG, per germline (reference sequence). The CDR3 length is 13 residues. As DNA, the CDR3 is TGTGCCTGGAGTGTACGGCAGAGCCAGCCCCAGCATTTT. This translates into CAWSVRQSQPQHF.

The J gene is TRBJ2-3, the V gene TRBV3-1 (or the pseudogene TRBV3-2); no reliable D call. CDR1 is LGHDT and CDR2 is YNNKEL in the germline V gene (reference sequence). There are 14 residues in the CDR3. V was shortened by 4 bases and J by 12 bases, with 20 bases between the two germline ends. The chain's CDR3 is CASSPFDGPLPQYF. CDR3 nucleotides: TGTGCCAGCAGCCCCTTCGATGGGCCTTTGCCCCAGTATTTT.

This chain uses TRBV5-6 with TRBJ2-7, with a tentative D call TRBD2 (7 bases). This CDR3 is 14 amino acids long. Trimming pared 5 bases from V and 3 bases from J, leaving 15 bases between. Germline V gene data show CDR1 as SGHDT and CDR2 as YYEEEE. The CDR3 DNA reads TGTGCCAGCAGACCGCGGGGGCGGAACTACGAGCAGTACTTC. This translates into CASRPRGRNYEQYF.

The chain couples TRBV14 to TRBJ2-1; TRBD1 agrees at 8 bases. J was trimmed by 7 bases and V by 0 bases; bases with no gene match: 5. Germline V gene lookup returns CDR1 SGHDN and CDR2 FVKESK. The CDR3 is 15 amino acids. The CDR3 loop reads CASSQDRGRWNEQFF. DNA of the CDR3: TGTGCCAGCAGCCAAGACAGGGGGCGATGGAATGAGCAGTTCTTC.

A remark on this clone: Its ends do not fully match the called genes, so a read error is possible. J is TRBJ1-1 and V is TRBV7-7; no definite D call. CDR1 and CDR2 from the germline V gene are SSHAT and FNYEAQ (reference sequence). There are 13 residues in the CDR3. CDR3 amino acids: CASSQDAGTEAFF. CDR3 nucleotide sequence: TGTGCTAGCAGTCAGGACGCGGGCACTGAAGCTTTCTTT.

The chain couples TRBV7-2 to TRBJ1-3, with D possibly matching TRBD1 (5 bases). V lost 1 base to trimming and J lost 0 bases, with 13 bases between them. Per germline, CDR1 SGHTA and CDR2 FQGNSA. CDR3 length: 17 amino acids. The CDR3: CASSLVRGPLSGNTIYF. In DNA, the CDR3 is TGTGCCAGCAGCTTAGTAAGGGGTCCCCTCTCTGGAAACACCATATATTTT.

The chain employs TRBV10-3 and TRBJ1-1; 9 bases line up with TRBD1. The CDR3 extends over 15 amino acids. J gave up 1 base and V 4 bases, and 4 bases lay outside the gene matches. Looked up from germline, CDR1 is ENHRY and CDR2 is SYGVKD. As DNA, the CDR3 is TGTGCCATCAGTGGGGGGACAGGGCCGAACACTGAAGCTTTCTTT. Amino acid sequence: CAISGGTGPNTEAFF.

The chain has TRBV10-3 and TRBJ1-6, with D unclear. V was clipped by 5 bases and J by 2 bases, with 13 bases between them. Germline CDR1 ENHRY, CDR2 SYGVKD. There are 16 residues in the CDR3. CDR3 in DNA: TGTGCCATCAGTTTCACGAGTGGGGCCTATAATTCACCCCTCCACTTT. Translating it yields CAISFTSGAYNSPLHF.

This sequence joins TRBV6-5 and TRBJ2-5; the D gene is possibly TRBD2 (6 bases). CDR3 length: 14 amino acids. The ends were cut back, 0 bases at V and 4 bases at J, with 9 bases in the middle. Germline V CDR1 and CDR2: MNHEY, SVGAGI. In DNA, the CDR3 is TGTGCCAGCAGTTACTCAGGAGGGAGAGAGACCCAGTACTTC. Encoded protein: CASSYSGGRETQYF.

V gene TRBV5-1 combines with J gene TRBJ1-4, with D perhaps TRBD1 (6 bases). Trimming took off 0 bases at V and 1 base at J, with 7 bases between the two ends. The CDR3 spans 15 residues. Germline lookup yields CDR1 SGHRS and CDR2 YFSETQ. CDR3 sequence reads: CASSLEGGTNEKLFF. The CDR3 coding sequence is TGCGCCAGCAGCTTGGAAGGGGGAACTAATGAAAAACTGTTTTTT.

The CDR3 DNA reads as TGTGCCAGCAGTGTATCCCCCCGGCAGAACTATGGCTACACCTTC. It yields the protein CASSVSPRQNYGYTF. V and J are TRBV2 and TRBJ1-2; D call uncertain. V was cut by 4 bases and J by 2 bases, with 14 bases left in between. Germline values: CDR1 SNHLY, CDR2 FYNNEI. There are 15 residues in the CDR3. The variable domain in full, completed from reference TRBV2 and TRBJ1-2, reads EPEVTQTPSHQVTQMGQEVILRCVPISNHLYFYWYRQILGQKVEFLVSFYNNEISEKSEIFDDQFSVERPDGSNFTLKIRSTKLEDSAMYFCASSVSPRQNYGYTFGSGTRLTVV.

This chain uses TRBV9 with TRBJ2-6; a weak D match, TRBD1 (6 bases). The ends were cut back, 6 bases at V and 4 bases at J, with 14 bases in the middle. CDR1 is SGDLS and CDR2 is YYNGEE in the germline V gene. This CDR3 has 15 residues. In nucleotides, the CDR3 is TGTGCCAGCACCGACACAGGGACGGGGGCCAACGTCCTGACTTTC. Amino acid sequence: CASTDTGTGANVLTF.

The chain uses TRBV5-6 and TRBJ1-2; D is perhaps TRBD1 (6 bases). V shed 2 bases and J shed 3 bases, with 11 bases lying between them. The CDR3 runs 14 residues. Germline CDR1 is SGHDT and CDR2 is YYEEEE. The CDR3 coding sequence is TGTGCCAGCAGCTTACAGGGAATGGACTATGGCTACACCTTC. Protein product: CASSLQGMDYGYTF.

The gene calls are TRBV10-2 and TRBJ1-6; a weak D match, TRBD1 (5 bases). CDR1 is WSHSY and CDR2 is SAAADI in the germline V gene. This CDR3 comprises 17 residues. V lost 2 bases and J lost 0, with 11 bases in between. CDR3 sequence (DNA): TGCGCCAGCAGTGAGCGGGGCGGGAGCTCCTATAATTCACCCCTCCACTTT. Its translation is CASSERGGSSYNSPLHF.

Only one count was recorded for this clone. The V gene is TRBV19, the J gene TRBJ2-1; 12 bases line up with TRBD2. The ends lost 5 bases at V and 5 bases at J; junction bases unmatched: 7. Germline-derived CDR1 and CDR2 are LNHDA and SQIVND (reference sequence). The CDR3 is made up of 16 amino acids. The DNA for the CDR3 is TGTGCCAGTAGTCACAGACTAGCGGGGGTTAACAATGAGCAGTTCTTC. Translated: CASSHRLAGVNNEQFF.

The chain joins TRBV9 to TRBJ1-1; D is undetermined. Trimming removed 6 bases from V and 1 base from J, with 10 bases in between. The CDR3 totals 13 residues. Germline V gives CDR1 SGDLS, CDR2 YYNGEE. The DNA for the CDR3 is TGTGCCAGCACCGCGGTAGGGAACACTGAAGCTTTCTTT. Translated, it gives CASTAVGNTEAFF.

This clone appeared a single time. V gene TRBV19 combines with J gene TRBJ1-3, with 11 bases lining up with TRBD1. After removal of 10 bases from V and 4 bases from J, the junction contained 6 bases not matched to a gene. Germline assignment: CDR1 LNHDA and CDR2 SQIVND (reference sequence). The CDR3 has 14 amino acids. The CDR3 DNA follows: TGTGCCACCGGACAGGGGGCACGGGGAAACACCATATATTTT. This gives the protein CATGQGARGNTIYF.

V and J are TRBV7-2 and TRBJ2-5; D gene unclear. V was shortened by 1 base and J by 3 bases, with 9 bases between the two germline ends. Germline V CDR1 and CDR2: SGHTA, FQGNSA. This CDR3 is built from 14 residues. For the CDR3, the DNA is TGTGCCAGCAGCTTAGGGGTCCTAGAAGAGACCCAGTACTTC. This codes for CASSLGVLEETQYF.

This rearrangement joins TRBV7-9 to TRBJ1-4, with D unresolved. V lost 1 base and J lost 0, with 6 bases in between. The germline CDR1 and CDR2 sequences are SEHNR and FQNEAQ (reference sequence). CDR3 size: 15 residues. The CDR3 bases are TGTGCCAGCAGCTTAGGCGAGGCAACTAATGAAAAACTGTTTTTT. This sequence encodes CASSLGEATNEKLFF.

This clone was counted once. This sequence joins TRBV3-1 (or the pseudogene TRBV3-2) and TRBJ2-7; D gene unclear. CDR1 is LGHDT, CDR2 YNNKEL, per germline (reference sequence). With 4 bases removed from V and 2 bases from J, the gap between germline ends came to 9 bases. This CDR3 has 13 amino acids. CDR3 sequence reads: CASSRGRAYEQYF. CDR3 DNA: TGTGCCAGCAGCCGAGGCAGAGCCTACGAGCAGTACTTC.

The chain is built from TRBV7-3 and TRBJ2-3; D gene uncertain. V dropped 3 bases and J dropped 4 bases, with 11 bases sitting between them. There are 14 residues in the CDR3. The germline gives CDR1 SGHTA, CDR2 FQGTGA. The CDR3 protein is CASSFRHQADTQYF. Written as DNA, the CDR3 is TGTGCCAGCAGCTTCAGACACCAGGCAGATACGCAGTATTTT. Full variable domain (remainder filled in from reference TRBV7-3 and TRBJ2-3): GAGVSQTPSNKVTEKGKYVELRCDPISGHTALYWYRQSLGQGPEFLIYFQGTGAADDSGLPNDRFFAVRPEGSVSTLKIQRTERGDSAVYLCASSFRHQADTQYFGPGTRLTVL.